The entry that follows covers one T cell receptor beta chain sequence. The record originates from a study of radiation and T cells in renal cell carcinoma. Time point here: blood 4 weeks post-SBRT, at nephrectomy. Treatment here: 15 Gy SBRT to primary tumor, nephrectomy 4 weeks later. Blood was sampled at baseline, 2 weeks and 4 weeks after SBRT. Clear cell pathology was present in this patient's renal cell carcinoma. This table comes from immunoSEQ multiplex PCR, and its TCRdb copy is limited to in-frame clones, with some not included. The repertoire has around 100,000 clones, 84% of them found once; the top ten carry about 7.2%. The germline V and J ends were trimmed by 3 bases and 4 bases, with 6 bases remaining between them. The germline gives CDR1 KGHSH, CDR2 LQKENI. The CDR3 runs 13 residues.

This chain links TRBV18 with TRBJ2-2; D might be TRBD1 (5 bases). The specimen comprised blood, sampled from a patient whose treatment included radiotherapy and nephrectomy. The source is a man aged 60-69 years with renal cell carcinoma. Written as DNA, the CDR3 is TGTGCCAGCTCACCGACAGTCACCGGGGAGCTGTTTTTT. Residues: CASSPTVTGELFF.